This T cell receptor beta chain was observed in a study of CD8+ T cells in alopecia areata. Study observations and caveats: Scalp data also include sequences from resident alphabeta T cells of normal skin. TCRs were shared less clearly across patients than in mice, possibly for HLA-related reasons.

Reverse transcription of extracted RNA yielded cDNA, which provided the sequencing template. Data came from immunoSEQ multiplex PCR; TCRdb stores just in-frame clones and leaves some out. Counted here are 100,000 to 150,000 clones, 40% to 55% occurring once; the ten biggest clones make up roughly a tenth. This clone was found a few times. Its cognate antigen is unknown. The V end lost 8 bases, the J end lost 3 bases, and 0 bases lay between the germline ends. Germline assignment: CDR1 SQVTM and CDR2 ANQGSEA. CDR3 length equals 8 residues. Peripheral blood and lesional scalp punch biopsies came from alopecia areata patients. Sorting from PBMCs produced CD4+ and CD8+ T cells.

This receptor was taken from a human donor with alopecia areata. The chain recombines TRBV29-1 with TRBJ2-3, with D unclear. Sequencing was carried out using NKG2D-low CD8+ T cells sorted from blood. DNA for the CDR3: TGCAGCACAGATACGCAGTATTTT. It specifies CSTDTQYF.